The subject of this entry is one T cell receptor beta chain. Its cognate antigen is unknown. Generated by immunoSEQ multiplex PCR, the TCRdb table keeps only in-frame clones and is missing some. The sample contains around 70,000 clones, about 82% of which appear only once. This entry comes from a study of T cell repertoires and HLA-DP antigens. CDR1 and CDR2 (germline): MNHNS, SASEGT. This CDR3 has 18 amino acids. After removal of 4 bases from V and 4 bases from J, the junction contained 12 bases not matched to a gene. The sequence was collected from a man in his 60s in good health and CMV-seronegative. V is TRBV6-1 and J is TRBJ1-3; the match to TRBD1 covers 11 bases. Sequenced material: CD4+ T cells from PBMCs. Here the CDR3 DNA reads TGTGCCAGCAGTGCCCAAACCCCCGGGACAGGGGGAGGAAACACCATATATTTT. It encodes CASSAQTPGTGGGNTIYF.